Sequencing of this TCR beta chain was carried out in a study of identical twins. Study findings and constraints: Invariant MAIT and iNKT cells could partly confound zero-insertion analyses. In cord blood, abundant beta clonotypes had fewer insertions; memory showed no trend. The analysis was cross-sectional rather than longitudinal within donors.

Germline V CDR1 and CDR2: MNHEY, SVGEGT. The V end was cut by 5 bases, the J end by 4 bases, with 11 bases between. This CDR3 has 13 residues. The table lists this clonotype with a few counts. The antigen remains undetermined. A universal primer site was added by template switching, and unique molecular identifiers were carried by the cDNA. TCRdb recomputed calls from the 5' RACE reads with MiXCR, one row per CDR3 protein. The sample gives roughly 250,000 distinct CDR3 sequences, about an eighth of which show up once; 8.8% is in the top ten. The chain couples TRBV6-2 or TRBV6-3 to TRBJ2-5; a possible D gene is TRBD2 (6 bases). This clonotype was sampled from a young woman in good health. Material for sequencing was memory (CD45RO+) T cells sorted from blood. The CDR3 protein is CASSGMGGETQYF. CDR3 sequence (DNA): TGTGCCAGCAGTGGGATGGGGGGAGAGACCCAGTACTTC.